This T cell receptor beta chain was documented in a study of CD4+ T cells in melanoma. Study-level findings and limits: CD8+ T cell, macrophage and B cell function reportedly correlated with neoantigen-specific CD4+ T cells. Diverse differentiation states were reported for melanoma neoantigen-specific CD4+ T cells.

V was cut by 2 bases and J by 4 bases, with 14 bases left in between. This CDR3 has 15 residues. Germline V gene data show CDR1 as MNHEY and CDR2 as SMNVEV (reference sequence). Remarks on this clone: Antigen unknown.

TCRdb's table, derived via immunoSEQ multiplex PCR, lists solely in-frame clones and lacks some. The data hold 3,700 or so clones, with under 65% observed a single time. The origin of this receptor is a human donor with melanoma. The V call is TRBV27, the J call TRBJ1-1; D ambiguous. The sample comprised cells from a culture (not recorded whether cultured in vitro). CDR3 in amino acids: CASSLGVEMSTEAFF. The DNA of the CDR3 is TGTGCCAGCAGTTTAGGGGTTGAAATGTCCACTGAAGCTTTCTTT.